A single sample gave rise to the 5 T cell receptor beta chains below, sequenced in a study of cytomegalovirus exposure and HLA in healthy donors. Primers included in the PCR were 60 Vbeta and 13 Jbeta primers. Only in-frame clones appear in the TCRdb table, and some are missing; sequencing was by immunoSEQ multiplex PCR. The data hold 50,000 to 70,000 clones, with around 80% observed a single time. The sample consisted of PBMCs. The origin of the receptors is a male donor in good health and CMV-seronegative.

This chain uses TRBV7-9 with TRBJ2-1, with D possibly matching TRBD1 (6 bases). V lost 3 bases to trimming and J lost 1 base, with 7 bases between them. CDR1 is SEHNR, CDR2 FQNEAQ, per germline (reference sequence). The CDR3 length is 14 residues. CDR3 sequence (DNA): TGTGCCAGCAGCTTCAGGGGTTCCTACAATGAGCAGTTCTTC. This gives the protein CASSFRGSYNEQFF.

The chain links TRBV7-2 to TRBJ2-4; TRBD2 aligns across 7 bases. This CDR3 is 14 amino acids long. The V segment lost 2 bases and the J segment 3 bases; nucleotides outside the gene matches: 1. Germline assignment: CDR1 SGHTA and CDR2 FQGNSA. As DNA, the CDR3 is TGTGCCAGCAGCTTACGGGGGGTCAAAAACATTCAGTACTTC. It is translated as CASSLRGVKNIQYF.

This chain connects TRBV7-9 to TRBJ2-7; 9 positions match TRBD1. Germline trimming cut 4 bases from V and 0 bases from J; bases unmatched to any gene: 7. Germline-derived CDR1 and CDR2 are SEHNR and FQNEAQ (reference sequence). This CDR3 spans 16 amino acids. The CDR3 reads CASSSSDRGPSYEQYF. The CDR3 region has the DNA TGTGCCAGCAGCTCTTCGGACAGGGGACCCTCCTACGAGCAGTACTTC.

CDR3 sequence: CASSLTGVGYTF. In DNA form, the CDR3 reads TGTGCCAGCAGCTTGACAGGGGTCGGCTACACCTTC. The gene calls are TRBV5-6 and TRBJ1-2, with TRBD1 matching 7 bases. Germline values: CDR1 SGHDT, CDR2 YYEEEE. V shed 1 base, J shed 8 bases, and the junction held 2 bases outside the gene matches. CDR3 size: 12 residues.

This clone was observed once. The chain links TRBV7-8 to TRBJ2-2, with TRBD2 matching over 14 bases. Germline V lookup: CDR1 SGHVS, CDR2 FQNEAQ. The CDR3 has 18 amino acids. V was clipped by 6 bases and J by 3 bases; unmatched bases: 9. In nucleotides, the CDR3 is TGTGCCAGCAGTCGCAGACTAGCGGGGGGGCTGGACACCGGGGAGCTGTTTTTT. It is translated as CASSRRLAGGLDTGELFF.